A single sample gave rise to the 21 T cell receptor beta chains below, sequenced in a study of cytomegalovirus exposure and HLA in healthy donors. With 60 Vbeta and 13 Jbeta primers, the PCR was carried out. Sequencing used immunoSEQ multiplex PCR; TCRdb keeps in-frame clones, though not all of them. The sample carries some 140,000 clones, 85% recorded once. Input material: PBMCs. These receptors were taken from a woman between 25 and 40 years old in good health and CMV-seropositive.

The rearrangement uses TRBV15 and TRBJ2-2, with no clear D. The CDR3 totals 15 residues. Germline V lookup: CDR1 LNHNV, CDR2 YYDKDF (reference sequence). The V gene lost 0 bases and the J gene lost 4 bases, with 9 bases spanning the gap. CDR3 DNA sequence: TGTGCCACCAGCAGAGATGGTCCGGTCACCGGGGAGCTGTTTTTT. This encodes CATSRDGPVTGELFF.

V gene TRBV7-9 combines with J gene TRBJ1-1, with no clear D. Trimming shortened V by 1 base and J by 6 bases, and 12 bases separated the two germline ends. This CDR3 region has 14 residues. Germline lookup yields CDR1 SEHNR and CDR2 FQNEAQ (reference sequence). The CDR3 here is CASSLGGGTPEAFF. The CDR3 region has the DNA TGTGCCAGCAGCTTAGGGGGAGGAACCCCTGAAGCTTTCTTT.

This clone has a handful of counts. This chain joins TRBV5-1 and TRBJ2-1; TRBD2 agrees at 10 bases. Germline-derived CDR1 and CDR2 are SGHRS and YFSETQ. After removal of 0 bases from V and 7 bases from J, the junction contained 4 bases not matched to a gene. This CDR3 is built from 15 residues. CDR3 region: CASSLEGLATNEQFF. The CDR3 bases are TGCGCCAGCAGCTTGGAGGGACTAGCGACAAATGAGCAGTTCTTC. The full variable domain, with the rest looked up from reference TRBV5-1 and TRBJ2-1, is KAGVTQTPRYLIKTRGQQVTLSCSPISGHRSVSWYQQTPGQGLQFLFEYFSETQRNKGNFPGRFSGRQFSNSRSEMNVSTLELGDSALYLCASSLEGLATNEQFFGPGTRLTVL.

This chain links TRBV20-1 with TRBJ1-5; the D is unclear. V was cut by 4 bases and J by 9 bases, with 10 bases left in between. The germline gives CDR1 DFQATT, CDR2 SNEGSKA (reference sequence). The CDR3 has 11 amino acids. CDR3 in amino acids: CSATLPRPQHF. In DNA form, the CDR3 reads TGCAGTGCTACCCTACCTCGGCCCCAGCATTTT.

The CDR3 bases are TGTGCCAGCAGTCGGGAAGCTAATCTCGAGCAGTACTTC. It specifies CASSREANLEQYF. The chain links TRBV6-4 to TRBJ2-7; possible D gene TRBD2, 5 bases. The CDR3 loop spans 13 amino acids. Germline assignment: CDR1 MRHNA and CDR2 SNTAGT. V was clipped by 5 bases and J by 6 bases, with 14 bases between them.

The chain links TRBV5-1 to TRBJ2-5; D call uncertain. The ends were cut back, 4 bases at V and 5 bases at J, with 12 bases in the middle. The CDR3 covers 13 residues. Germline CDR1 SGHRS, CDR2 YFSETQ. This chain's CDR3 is CASSDLSAETQYF. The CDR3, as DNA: TGCGCCAGCAGCGACCTGAGCGCGGAGACCCAGTACTTC.

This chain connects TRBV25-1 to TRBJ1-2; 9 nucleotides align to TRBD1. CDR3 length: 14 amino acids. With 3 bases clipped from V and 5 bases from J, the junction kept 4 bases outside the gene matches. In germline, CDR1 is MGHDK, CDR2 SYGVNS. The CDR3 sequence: CASSETGGRYGYTF. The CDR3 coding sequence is TGTGCCAGCAGTGAGACAGGGGGGAGGTATGGCTACACCTTC.

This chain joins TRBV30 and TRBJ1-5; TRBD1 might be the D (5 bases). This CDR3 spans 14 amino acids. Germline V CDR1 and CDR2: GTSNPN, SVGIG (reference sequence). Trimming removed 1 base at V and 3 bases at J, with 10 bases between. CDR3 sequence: CAWSGGGVNQPQHF. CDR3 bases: TGTGCCTGGAGTGGAGGAGGGGTCAATCAGCCCCAGCATTTT.

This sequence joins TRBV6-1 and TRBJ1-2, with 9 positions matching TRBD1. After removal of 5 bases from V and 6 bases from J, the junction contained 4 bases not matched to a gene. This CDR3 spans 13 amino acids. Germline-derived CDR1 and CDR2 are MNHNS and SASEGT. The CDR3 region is CASSLRTGDGYTF. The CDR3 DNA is TGTGCCAGCAGTCTCCGGACAGGGGATGGCTACACCTTC.

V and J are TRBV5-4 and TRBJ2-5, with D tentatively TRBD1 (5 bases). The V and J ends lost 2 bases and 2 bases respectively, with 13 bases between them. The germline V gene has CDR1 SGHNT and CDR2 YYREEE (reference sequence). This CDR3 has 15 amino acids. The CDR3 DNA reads TGTGCCAGCAGCTTAAAGGGTGGGGCTCAAGAGACCCAGTACTTC. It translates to CASSLKGGAQETQYF.

The CDR3 sequence: CASSPWDRDDTEAFF. The CDR3 DNA reads TGCGCCAGCAGCCCTTGGGACAGGGACGACACTGAAGCTTTCTTT. The V call is TRBV5-1, the J call TRBJ1-1; 9 nucleotides match TRBD1. The ends lost 4 bases at V and 3 bases at J; junction bases unmatched: 7. CDR1 SGHRS and CDR2 YFSETQ come from the germline V gene. The CDR3 has 15 residues.

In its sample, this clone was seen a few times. The CDR3 is CASSLSPTAGQETQYF. DNA of the CDR3: TGCGCCAGCAGCTTATCCCCCACCGCGGGACAAGAGACCCAGTACTTC. The V call is TRBV5-1, the J call TRBJ2-5, with a weak D call TRBD2 (6 bases). Deletions cut 2 bases from V and 2 bases from J, with 16 bases between. This CDR3 is 16 amino acids long. Germline V gene lookup returns CDR1 SGHRS and CDR2 YFSETQ.

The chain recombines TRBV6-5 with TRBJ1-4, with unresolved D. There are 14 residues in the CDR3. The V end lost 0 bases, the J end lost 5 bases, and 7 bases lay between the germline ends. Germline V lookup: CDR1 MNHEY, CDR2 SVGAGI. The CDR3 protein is CASSYSSVNEKLFF. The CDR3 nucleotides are TGTGCCAGCAGTTACTCGAGTGTCAATGAAAAACTGTTTTTT.

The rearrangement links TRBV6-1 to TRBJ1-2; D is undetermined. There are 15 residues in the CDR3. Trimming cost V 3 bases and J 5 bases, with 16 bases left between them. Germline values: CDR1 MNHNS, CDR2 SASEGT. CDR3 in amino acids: CASSDGEVSRYGYTF. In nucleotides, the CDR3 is TGTGCCAGCAGTGATGGTGAGGTCTCTAGGTATGGCTACACCTTC.

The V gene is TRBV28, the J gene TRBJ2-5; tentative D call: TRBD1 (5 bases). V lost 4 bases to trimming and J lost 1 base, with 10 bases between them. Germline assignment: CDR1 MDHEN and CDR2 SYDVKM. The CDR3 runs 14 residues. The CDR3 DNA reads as TGTGCCAGCAGTTCGCCGACAGTCCAAGAGACCCAGTACTTC. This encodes CASSSPTVQETQYF. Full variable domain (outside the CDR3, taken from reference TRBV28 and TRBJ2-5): DVKVTQSSRYLVKRTGEKVFLECVQDMDHENMFWYRQDPGLGLRLIYFSYDVKMKEKGDIPEGYSVSREKKERFSLILESASTNQTSMYLCASSSPTVQETQYFGPGTRLLVL.

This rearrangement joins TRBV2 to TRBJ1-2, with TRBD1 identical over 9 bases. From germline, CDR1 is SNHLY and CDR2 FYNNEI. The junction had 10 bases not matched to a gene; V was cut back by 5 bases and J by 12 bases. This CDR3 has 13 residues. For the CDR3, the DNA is TGTGCCAGCAGTCAGGGAGCGGGACAGGGCAACACCTTC. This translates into CASSQGAGQGNTF.

This CDR3 is CASSLSPSGTYNEQFF. In DNA form, the CDR3 reads TGCGCCAGCAGCTTGTCGCCTAGCGGAACCTACAATGAGCAGTTCTTC. The chain is built from TRBV5-1 and TRBJ2-1; 7 bases match TRBD2. The CDR3 is made up of 16 amino acids. V lost 1 base and J lost 2; bases outside the gene matches: 6. CDR1 and CDR2 (germline): SGHRS, YFSETQ.

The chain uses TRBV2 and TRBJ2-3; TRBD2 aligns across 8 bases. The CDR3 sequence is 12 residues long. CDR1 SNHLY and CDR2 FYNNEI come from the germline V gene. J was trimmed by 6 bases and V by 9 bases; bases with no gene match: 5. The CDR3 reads CASRWTSDTQYF. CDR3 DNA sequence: TGTGCCAGTCGGTGGACTAGCGATACGCAGTATTTT.

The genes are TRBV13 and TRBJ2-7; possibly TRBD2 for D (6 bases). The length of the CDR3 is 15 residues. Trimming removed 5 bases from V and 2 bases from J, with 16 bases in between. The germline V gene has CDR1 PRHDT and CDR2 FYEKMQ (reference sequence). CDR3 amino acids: CASSTRGGGPYEQYF. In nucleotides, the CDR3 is TGTGCCAGCAGCACTCGTGGAGGAGGGCCCTACGAGCAGTACTTC.

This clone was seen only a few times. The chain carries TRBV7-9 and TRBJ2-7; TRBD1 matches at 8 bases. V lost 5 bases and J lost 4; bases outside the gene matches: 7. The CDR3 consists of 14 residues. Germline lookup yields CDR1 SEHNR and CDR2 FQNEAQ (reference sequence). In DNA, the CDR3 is TGTGCCAGCAGCGTCCGGACAGGGAGGTACGAGCAGTACTTC. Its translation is CASSVRTGRYEQYF.

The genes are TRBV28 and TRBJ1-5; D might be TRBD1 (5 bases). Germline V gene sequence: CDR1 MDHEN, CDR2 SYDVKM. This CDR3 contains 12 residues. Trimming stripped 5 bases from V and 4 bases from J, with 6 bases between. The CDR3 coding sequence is TGTGCCAGCAGTCGACAGAATCAGCCCCAGCATTTT. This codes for CASSRQNQPQHF.